This T cell receptor beta chain was identified in a study of shared clonotypes between healthy human individuals. The study drew its donors from healthy HIV-negative adults without recent acute infections or vaccinations. The V and J ends lost 0 bases and 4 bases respectively, with 12 bases between them. The CDR3 extends over 15 amino acids. Germline V lookup: CDR1 MNHEY, CDR2 SVGAGI. Concerning this clone itself: Antigen unknown.

Study findings and constraints: A limitation of the genetic and exposure-history diversity represented arose from few donors. Generally, naive subsets came out with larger estimated richness than memory subsets.

The study ran the assay at deep level. Repertoires were generated with immunoSEQ multiplex PCR, while TCRdb's copy carries only in-frame clones and drops some. The data show just over 2,000,000 clones, roughly 94% seen once. The source of this sequence is a man aged 18 to 29 in good health. Sequenced input: naive CD4+ T cells sorted from blood. Sample subset: CD45RA+ positively selected. This chain links TRBV6-5 with TRBJ1-2; D not certain. CDR3 protein: CASSYSSEVSYGYTF. The CDR3 nucleotides are TGTGCCAGCAGTTACTCTAGTGAGGTTAGCTATGGCTACACCTTC.